The 22 T cell receptor beta chains in this list originate from one sample, sequenced in a study of technical replicates of blood from several donors. Only in-frame clones appear in the TCRdb table, and some are missing; sequencing was by immunoSEQ multiplex PCR. In the table there are 45,000 to 60,000 clones, around 83% of which are singletons. The specimen sequenced was PBMCs. The receptor source for this set is a human donor in good health. Some clones in this sample may be carry-over from other donors' samples.

The chain couples TRBV21-1 to TRBJ2-5; no DNA check was done on the table's D call, TRBD2. TRBV21-1 corresponds to a pseudogene. The CDR3 length is 17 residues. The CDR3 protein is CASSPHEAGSFQETQYF. DNA of the CDR3: TGTGCCAGCAGCCCTCACGAGGCGGGGAGTTTTCAAGAGACCCAGTACTTC.

The chain is built from TRBV4-3 and TRBJ1-3, with no clear D. The germline CDR1 and CDR2 sequences are LGHNA and YSLEER. V was trimmed by 0 bases and J by 2 bases, leaving 8 bases between them. This CDR3 contains 15 residues. CDR3 sequence reads: CASSQDRTAGNTIYF. CDR3 coding DNA: TGCGCCAGCAGCCAAGACCGAACAGCTGGAAACACCATATATTTT.

This chain links TRBV19 with TRBJ2-7; D is ambiguous. Germline CDR1 LNHDA, CDR2 SQIVND (reference sequence). V lost 3 bases, J lost 1 base, and 7 bases lay in between. The CDR3 runs to 13 residues. DNA for the CDR3: TGTGCCAGTAGTATGAAACTATCCTACGAGCAGTACTTC. Its translation is CASSMKLSYEQYF.

This chain uses TRBV7-3 with TRBJ2-3; no firm D call. CDR1 and CDR2 (germline): SGHTA, FQGTGA. CDR3 size: 12 residues. V was trimmed by 4 bases and J by 0 bases, leaving 2 bases between them. The CDR3: CASSSSTDTQYF. CDR3 nucleotides: TGTGCCAGCAGCTCTAGCACAGATACGCAGTATTTT. The variable domain in full, with the rest retrieved from reference TRBV7-3 and TRBJ2-3, is GAGVSQTPSNKVTEKGKYVELRCDPISGHTALYWYRQSLGQGPEFLIYFQGTGAADDSGLPNDRFFAVRPEGSVSTLKIQRTERGDSAVYLCASSSSTDTQYFGPGTRLTVL.

The chain has TRBV11-2 and TRBJ1-6; D not certain. The CDR3 totals 14 residues. V gave up 1 base and J gave up 8 bases, with 9 bases separating them. Germline lookup yields CDR1 SGHAT and CDR2 FQNNGV. CDR3 DNA: TGTGCCAGCAGCTTAGGTAGCGTCGATTCACCCCTCCACTTT. Its translation is CASSLGSVDSPLHF.

The chain joins TRBV7-2 to TRBJ2-7; no reliable D call. V dropped 4 bases and J dropped 4 bases, with 11 bases sitting between them. The CDR3 loop spans 13 amino acids. Germline values: CDR1 SGHTA, CDR2 FQGNSA. The CDR3 coding sequence is TGTGCCAGCAGCTGGGCCCGTGGGTACGAGCAGTACTTC. Protein sequence: CASSWARGYEQYF. Supplemented by reference TRBV7-2 and TRBJ2-7, the full variable domain reads GAGVSQSPSNKVTEKGKDVELRCDPISGHTALYWYRQSLGQGLEFLIYFQGNSAPDKSGLPSDRFSAERTGGSVSTLTIQRTQQEDSAVYLCASSWARGYEQYFGPGTRLTVT.

The chain carries TRBV6-5 and TRBJ2-5, with D possibly being TRBD2 (5 bases). The CDR3 spans 15 residues. The germline CDR1 and CDR2 sequences are MNHEY and SVGAGI. V lost 2 bases, J lost 4 bases, and 14 bases lay in between. CDR3 coding DNA: TGTGCCAGCAGTTACCGCGAGCCCGCGGGAGAGACCCAGTACTTC. Encoded protein: CASSYREPAGETQYF.

This chain connects TRBV7-9 to TRBJ2-2; 8 bases are a match to TRBD2. Trimming at V came to 5 bases and at J to 4 bases, leaving 6 bases not matched to a gene. In germline, CDR1 is SEHNR, CDR2 FQNEAQ (reference sequence). The CDR3 loop spans 15 amino acids. CDR3 in amino acids: CASSPLRGGTGELFF. The CDR3 coding sequence is TGTGCCAGCAGCCCCCTCCGGGGGGGCACCGGGGAGCTGTTTTTT.

The genes are TRBV5-4 and TRBJ1-2; a possible D gene is TRBD1 (5 bases). The V end lost 1 base, the J end lost 7 bases, and 20 bases lay between the germline ends. Germline V CDR1 and CDR2: SGHNT, YYREEE (reference sequence). The length of the CDR3 is 16 residues. CDR3 loop: CASSLSSGVGRGGYTF. In nucleotides, the CDR3 is TGTGCCAGCAGCTTGAGTTCGGGGGTGGGACGGGGTGGCTACACCTTC.

The genes are TRBV29-1 and TRBJ2-7; 10 nucleotides agree with TRBD2. This CDR3 spans 15 amino acids. Germline assignment: CDR1 SQVTM and CDR2 ANQGSEA. V lost 3 bases to trimming and J lost 3 bases; unmatched junction nucleotides: 8. CDR3: CSVDDKASGSYEQYF. For the CDR3, the DNA is TGCAGCGTTGATGACAAGGCTAGCGGGAGCTACGAGCAGTACTTC.

The V and J genes are TRBV18 and TRBJ1-1, with 7 bases matching TRBD1. The CDR3 contains 15 residues. Germline assignment: CDR1 KGHSH and CDR2 LQKENI. Trimming removed 2 bases from V and 1 base from J; junction bases left unmatched: 4. The CDR3 sequence is CASSPGQVGNTEAFF. In DNA form, the CDR3 reads TGTGCCAGCTCACCAGGACAGGTGGGGAACACTGAAGCTTTCTTT.

The chain carries TRBV5-1 and TRBJ2-3; weak D call: TRBD2 (7 bases). Germline-derived CDR1 and CDR2 are SGHRS and YFSETQ. The CDR3 sequence is 15 residues long. V shed 0 bases and J shed 2 bases, with 10 bases lying between them. The CDR3 nucleotides read TGCGCCAGCAGCTTGGCGGGGGGCTTCACAGATACGCAGTATTTT. Its protein is CASSLAGGFTDTQYF.

The chain has TRBV18 and TRBJ2-7; D possibly corresponds to TRBD1 (6 bases). The V end lost 3 bases, the J end lost 4 bases, and 13 bases lay between the germline ends. CDR1 is KGHSH, CDR2 LQKENI, per germline. The CDR3 contains 14 residues. CDR3 coding DNA: TGTGCCAGCTCACCGTCCAAACAGGGATACGAGCAGTACTTC. Amino acids: CASSPSKQGYEQYF. The whole variable domain, remainder taken from reference TRBV18 and TRBJ2-7, is NAGVMQNPRHLVRRRGQEARLRCSPMKGHSHVYWYRQLPEEGLKFMVYLQKENIIDESGMPKERFSAEFPKEGPSILRIQQVVRGDSAAYFCASSPSKQGYEQYFGPGTRLTVT.

The CDR3 spells CASSPRTGLTEAFF. DNA of the CDR3: TGTGCCAGCTCACCACGAACAGGGCTCACTGAAGCTTTCTTT. The chain joins TRBV18 to TRBJ1-1; the D gene is possibly TRBD1 (6 bases). The ends were cut back, 1 base at V and 4 bases at J, with 10 bases in the middle. The CDR3 runs 14 residues. In germline, CDR1 is KGHSH, CDR2 LQKENI.

Regarding this clone: Different DNA sequences within this sample yield the same CDR3. The chain is built from TRBV7-2 and TRBJ2-5; a weak D match, TRBD2 (6 bases). Germline V gene sequence: CDR1 SGHTA, CDR2 FQGNSA. CDR3 length: 14 residues. V lost 5 bases and J 1 base, leaving 11 bases between the germline ends. CDR3 region: CASSLGLAQETQYF. DNA for the CDR3: TGTGCCAGCAGCCTGGGACTGGCCCAAGAGACCCAGTACTTC.

This chain uses TRBV5-5 with TRBJ1-2; no definite D call. The CDR3 spans 12 residues. Per germline, CDR1 SGHKS and CDR2 YYEKEE (reference sequence). The V gene lost 2 bases and the J gene lost 5 bases, with 7 bases spanning the gap. Here the CDR3 reads CASSFSGYGYTF. For the CDR3, the DNA is TGTGCCAGCAGCTTCAGCGGTTATGGCTACACCTTC.

The chain links TRBV27 to TRBJ1-2, with D unclear. Germline-derived CDR1 and CDR2 are MNHEY and SMNVEV (reference sequence). The CDR3 is made up of 15 amino acids. V was clipped by 5 bases and J by 5 bases, with 18 bases between them. The CDR3 loop reads CASSPLLGGTYGYTF. The CDR3 DNA reads as TGTGCCAGCAGTCCCTTACTCGGAGGAACGTATGGCTACACCTTC.

The chain carries TRBV5-1 and TRBJ2-1; TRBD1 matches 11 bases. V trimming: 4 bases; J trimming: 5 bases; junction bases outside the gene matches: 17. The CDR3 is 19 residues long. Germline loops: CDR1 SGHRS, CDR2 YFSETQ. This CDR3 is CASSLRGQGALQVNNEQFF. CDR3 nucleotide sequence: TGCGCCAGCAGCCTCCGAGGACAGGGGGCTCTACAGGTAAACAATGAGCAGTTCTTC.

The chain combines TRBV6-1 with TRBJ1-6; D remains unclear. From germline, CDR1 is MNHNS and CDR2 SASEGT. This CDR3 has 15 amino acids. The germline V and J ends were trimmed by 0 bases and 8 bases, with 11 bases remaining between them. CDR3 loop: CASSEAGSKYSPLHF. The CDR3 region has the DNA TGTGCCAGCAGTGAAGCGGGCAGCAAATATTCACCCCTCCACTTT.

The genes are TRBV5-6 and TRBJ2-3; 15 nucleotides agree with TRBD2. Germline V CDR1 and CDR2: SGHDT, YYEEEE. J gave up 5 bases and V 4 bases, and 5 bases lay outside the gene matches. This CDR3 has 16 residues. This chain's CDR3 is CASSLRTSGRGDTQYF. As DNA, the CDR3 is TGTGCCAGCAGCCTACGGACTAGCGGGAGGGGAGATACGCAGTATTTT.

In DNA, the CDR3 is TGCGCCAGCAGCTTGCGGAGGGGCCCGGACAATGAGCAGTTCTTC. Protein: CASSLRRGPDNEQFF. The chain is built from TRBV5-1 and TRBJ2-1; a possible D gene is TRBD2 (6 bases). This CDR3 has 15 amino acids. Germline V gives CDR1 SGHRS, CDR2 YFSETQ. Between the trimmed V and J ends, which lost 1 base and 5 bases, there was a span of 13 bases.

V usage is TRBV7-9 and J usage is TRBJ1-1, with a possible D match to TRBD1 (6 bases). V was trimmed by 5 bases and J by 1 base, leaving 8 bases between them. The CDR3 consists of 13 residues. CDR1 SEHNR and CDR2 FQNEAQ come from the germline V gene (reference sequence). CDR3 nucleotide sequence: TGTGCCAGCAGCCCGGGACAGAACACTGAAGCTTTCTTT. It yields the protein CASSPGQNTEAFF.